This TCR beta chain was sequenced during a study of technical replicates of blood from four donors. Sequencing used immunoSEQ multiplex PCR; TCRdb keeps in-frame clones, though not all of them. The sample carries about 93,000 clones, around 96% recorded once. This CDR3 has 11 residues. Sequenced input: T cells isolated from PBMCs. The origin of this receptor is a human donor in good health. This chain joins TRBV21-1 and TRBJ2-1; TRBD2, the table's D call, lacks a check against the DNA. TRBV21-1 is described as a pseudogene. For the CDR3, the DNA is TGTGCCAGCGTGCGGGGCGATGAGCAGTTCTTC. This translates into CASVRGDEQFF.